This T cell receptor (beta chain) appears in the sequencing data of a study of blood T cell repertoires in COVID-19. In the study overall: Researchers got acute and convalescent COVID-19 samples from the United States, Italy and Spain. PBMCs, B-cell-depleted T cells, or T cells provided the cDNA or gDNA that made up the material.

The Seattle patients joined while their infection was active and were tracked longitudinally afterward. Original methodology: Amplified reference gene primers provided the basis for estimating nucleated cell counts. Profiled with immunoSEQ multiplex PCR; TCRdb holds only in-frame clones, not every one. That table gives V, J and clone size, and the DNA gave D and trimming. This sample carries about 410,000 clones, about 89% of them seen once, and the ten largest clones take about 1.4%. The CDR3 spans 13 residues. Trimming shortened V by 0 bases and J by 9 bases, and 10 bases separated the two germline ends. CDR1 and CDR2 (germline): SGHRS, YFSETQ.

The TCR originated in a woman aged 40 to 49 with COVID-19, enrolled during active disease. Material for sequencing was peripheral blood. The V call is TRBV5-1, the J call TRBJ2-1; D uncertain. In DNA form, the CDR3 reads TGCGCCAGCAGCTTGGTCCCGAACGGTGAGCAGTTCTTC. It codes for CASSLVPNGEQFF.